Below, one TCR beta chain is given with its context. What it binds is unknown. V shed 6 bases and J 8 bases; nucleotides not matched to a gene: 10. CDR1 MNHEY and CDR2 SVGEGT come from the germline V gene. The CDR3 is 14 amino acids. One entry per CDR3 protein, called by TCRdb with MiXCR from the 5' RACE reads. The sample yields some 440,000 distinct CDR3 sequences, about 23% seen once. This specimen comes from a study of T-cell memory formation after mild COVID-19. Study-level findings and limits: For second-wave clones that peaked at day 37, SARS-CoV-2 specificity went unverified.

The rearrangement uses TRBV6-2 or TRBV6-3 and TRBJ2-1; 7 positions match TRBD1. The specimen was PBMCs or a T cell subset sorted from them (not recorded which). This clonotype was sampled from an adult woman who had mild COVID-19 (a few samples of this study predate the infection). Cell type and time point are not known. DNA of the CDR3: TGTGCCAGCAGGTCCCTCAGCAGGGGGTATGAGCAGTTCTTC. Protein sequence: CASRSLSRGYEQFF.